These 8 T cell receptor beta chains were sequenced from one sample in a study of blood T cell repertoires in COVID-19. The data were produced by immunoSEQ multiplex PCR, yet TCRdb's version contains in-frame clones alone and is incomplete. The sample shows 150,000 or so clones, around 84% of them seen only once. Sequencing was performed on peripheral blood. The receptors come from a human donor in a cohort sampled during active COVID-19.

CDR3 protein: CASSRPGAGATNEKLFF. CDR3 nucleotides: TGTGCCAGCAGCCGACCCGGGGCGGGGGCAACTAATGAAAAACTGTTTTTT. V and J are TRBV5-8 and TRBJ1-4; perhaps TRBD1 as D (5 bases). The germline V gene has CDR1 SGHTS and CDR2 YDEGEE. Trimming took off 4 bases at V and 0 bases at J, with 16 bases between the two ends. The CDR3 loop spans 17 amino acids.

This clone occurred once. V usage is TRBV7-2 and J usage is TRBJ1-4; D gene ambiguous. The V gene's germline CDR1 is SGHTA and CDR2 FQGNSA. The CDR3 consists of 15 residues. V lost 3 bases, J lost 0 bases, and 8 bases lay in between. The CDR3 DNA reads as TGTGCCAGCAGCTTGTCTCTTGCAACTAATGAAAAACTGTTTTTT. It is translated as CASSLSLATNEKLFF.

The chain employs TRBV4-3 and TRBJ2-2; 9 bases match TRBD2. The CDR3 length is 15 residues. With V trimmed by 4 bases and J by 5 bases, 5 bases remained unmatched. Germline V lookup: CDR1 LGHNA, CDR2 YSLEER. The CDR3 loop is CASSRRGGVTGELFF. CDR3 bases: TGCGCCAGCAGCCGACGCGGGGGGGTTACCGGGGAGCTGTTTTTT.

The chain employs TRBV6-2 or TRBV6-3 and TRBJ1-1; D remains unclear. The V gene's germline CDR1 is MNHEY and CDR2 SVGEGT. This CDR3 spans 10 amino acids. V was trimmed by 2 bases and J by 11 bases, leaving 6 bases between them. The CDR3 nucleotides read TGTGCCAGCAGTTACGAACGGGCTTTCTTT. Its protein is CASSYERAFF.

This chain uses TRBV5-6 with TRBJ1-3, with 7 bases lining up with TRBD1. With V trimmed by 5 bases and J by 4 bases, 6 bases remained unmatched. The V gene's germline CDR1 is SGHDT and CDR2 YYEEEE. This CDR3 is 14 amino acids long. CDR3 nucleotide sequence: TGTGCCAGCAGACGACAGGGTGGGGGAAACACCATATATTTT. As protein: CASRRQGGGNTIYF. Together with reference TRBV5-6 and TRBJ1-3, the CDR3 gives the full variable domain: DAGVTQSPTHLIKTRGQQVTLRCSPKSGHDTVSWYQQALGQGPQFIFQYYEEEERQRGNFPDRFSGHQFPNYSSELNVNALLLGDSALYLCASRRQGGGNTIYFGEGSWLTVV.

The genes are TRBV10-3 and TRBJ2-7, with 7 bases fitting TRBD1. This CDR3 is built from 14 residues. Unmatched junction bases numbered 12, after V lost 11 bases and J lost 2 bases. The germline V gene encodes CDR1 ENHRY and CDR2 SYGVKD. The CDR3 DNA is TGTGCCGCGGGTGAGGGGGCAGAAACCTACGAGCAGTACTTC. Translated, it gives CAAGEGAETYEQYF.

The chain combines TRBV6-2 or TRBV6-3 with TRBJ2-3; 7 positions agree with TRBD2. Germline V gene sequence: CDR1 MNHEY, CDR2 SVGEGT. Losses at the gene ends were 1 base for V and 10 bases for J; bases not matched to a gene: 5. This CDR3 spans 13 amino acids. The CDR3, as DNA: TGTGCCAGCAGTTACTGGGGGGGGAGTCCGCAGTATTTT. The encoded protein is CASSYWGGSPQYF.

The chain couples TRBV5-1 to TRBJ2-7; D not resolved. In germline, CDR1 is SGHRS, CDR2 YFSETQ. The germline V and J ends were trimmed by 0 bases and 4 bases, with 8 bases remaining between them. CDR3 length: 13 amino acids. As DNA, the CDR3 is TGCGCCAGCAGCTTGGGGGCAGATTACGAGCAGTACTTC. This gives the protein CASSLGADYEQYF.